This T cell receptor (beta chain) was captured by sequencing in a study of cytomegalovirus exposure and HLA in healthy donors (TCRdb year 2017). Concerning the study at large: According to an earlier analysis of several hundred of the donors, roughly 180 million T cells yielded 100 million or so unique TCR beta sequences and more than 250 Gb of sequence data. Roughly five DR-DQ haplotypes were handled as single units for association and clustering, since linkage in the cohort was strong. The study combined high-throughput TCR immunosequencing, statistical association of individual TCRs with disease status, and machine learning to predict cytomegalovirus infection status. The study aimed to test whether cataloging public T cell receptors could reveal signatures of past pathogen exposure. Of the 398 genotyped donors, over 65% fell in the genetic ancestry cluster associated with self-reported Caucasian donors. Typing coverage differed by locus: A, B, C, DRB1 and DQB1 were typed in about 629-640 donors, DQA1 in 500 to 550, DPA1 in 606, and DPB1 in 472. About 300 gigabases of sequencing data and some 85 million unique TCR sequences were included in an early release covering around 600 HLA-typed donors. A later genetic analysis used genome-wide SNP genotypes for about 55% of the 666 donors, treating that subset as a discovery cohort. To decide whether each TCR beta V gene segment behaved as functional or pseudogenic, an earlier analysis of some 540 of the donors relied on high-throughput TCR beta sequencing. Donor age, sex, ethnicity and CMV serostatus were compiled alongside the repertoire data. The T cell repertoires of some 670 subjects were profiled by immunosequencing and related to cytomegalovirus serostatus. On average, roughly 240,000 unique TCR beta nucleotide sequences were sequenced per donor among some 430 genotyped donors of the cohort, with roughly 18% of those sequences being non-productive. A later analysis re-examined previously published TCR beta repertoires from 500 to 700 donors and added high-resolution HLA genotyping to investigate patterns of TCR occurrence. All discovery cohort repertoires had been generated on a single sequencing platform. The later analysis used no new phenotypic data to find candidate immune exposures, relying instead on TCR beta sequences and their occurrence across donors. Besides the first cohort of roughly 700 subjects, a separate validation cohort made up of over a hundred different subjects was used. Both class I and class II loci were covered by HLA typing, at four-digit resolution.

The library was built by means of the immunoSEQ multiplex PCR assay. The multiplex PCR relied on a mix of 60 forward primers for TCR Vbeta segments and 13 reverse primers for TCR Jbeta segments. A multiplex PCR assay on genomic DNA amplified the CDR3 region of rearranged TCR beta genes. On the Illumina HiSeq System, the amplified TCR beta libraries were sequenced as 87-base-pair reads. In the source study's methods: In a later analysis, some 80 million unique TCR beta chains were counted across the 500 to 700 repertoires, and around 10 million of these chains were shared by at least two donors. Raw reads were error-corrected and collapsed into unique sequences by a nearest-neighbor algorithm in which closely related sequences were merged to remove PCR and sequencing errors. CDR3 sequences were aligned to IMGT reference sequences to assign V, D and J gene segments. For a sequence to be retained, at least a six-nucleotide match to both a V gene segment and a J gene segment was required. Rearrangements were called productive when the CDR3 lacked stop codons and stayed in frame with V and J; all others were non-productive. Following IMGT convention, CDR3 was defined as the stretch from the second conserved V-encoded cysteine up to the conserved J-encoded phenylalanine. In an earlier analysis of 587 of the donors, sequences lacking an unambiguous match to a single V gene segment were excluded. In an earlier analysis of roughly 500 of the donors, V segments were called functional above 56.7% productive rearrangements and were called segregating when the between-donor standard deviation exceeded 5%. A statistical classification framework was developed to diagnose cytomegalovirus status using the catalog of TCR beta chain sequences. A later analysis assigned V and J genes by comparing TCR nucleotide sequences with IMGT/GENE-DB human TR gene sequences. The TCRdist pipeline was used in a later analysis to assign CDR3 sequences and most-parsimonious VDJ recombination scenarios. In a later analysis, every TCR beta chain was defined by the combination of its CDR3 amino acid sequence and its V-gene family, and reads without a unique V-gene family were dropped. As a way to deal with suspected cross-contamination and a sequencing artifact, a later analysis dropped under 600 nucleotide sequences that were highly shared and had low generation probability. In a later analysis, a clonal expansion index for each public chain was calculated from normalized within-repertoire ranks of inferred template counts. In a later analysis, generation probabilities were computed with a VDJ recombination model fitted to out-of-frame rearrangements, and the resulting probabilities were checked against IGoR. A later analysis scored TCR-TCR, TCR-HLA and TCR-CMV co-occurrence with hypergeometric tests, applying a repertoire-size bias correction to TCR pairs. False discovery rates were estimated in a later analysis by permuting HLA or CMV assignments 20 times. In a later analysis, co-occurring TCRs were grouped with DBSCAN, and TCRdist sequence similarity was added when clustering was performed within HLA-allele-positive subsets. Repertoires with fewer than 30,000 or more than 120,000 public chains were left out of co-occurrence clustering, as were five repertoires with anomalous nucleotide sharing. Sourced from immuneACCESS, this table was stored by TCRdb with only in-frame sequences that have V and J called. A share of the clones is absent; for the studies checked, an unresolved V gene accounts for under half, and the remainder has no known explanation. That table is the source of V, J and clone size, and D and trimming were worked out from the DNA. The sample includes approximately 120,000 clones, with about 73% observed a single time. Over 3.5% of the sample comes from the top ten.

Comments on this clone: Its antigen is unknown. No clone much larger than this one lies a single base away; base qualities are absent.

The cohort comprised around 700 healthy bone marrow donors. Cohort members were all nominally healthy when sampled, although unrecorded immune exposures were likely present. The donor was CMV seropositive and belonged to the group of 250 to 300 seropositive cohort members. Each donor provided a peripheral blood sample, and peripheral blood mononuclear cells were used for TCR beta sequencing. The Qiagen DNeasy Blood Extraction Kit was used to extract genomic DNA from the blood cell samples. CDR1 and CDR2 were assigned from the germline V gene as SGHRS and YFSETQ. V is reduced by 2 bases and J by 3 bases, leaving a spacing of 8 bases between them. There are 13 amino acids in the CDR3, from cysteine to phenylalanine inclusive. Kept here is only the CDR3 DNA, which spans 39 bases and is read in frame from base 1. What the study reported, not specific to this receptor: A later analysis found that TCR association rates varied across HLA loci, with DRB1 alleles showing the most associated TCRs and HLA-C alleles the fewest. Sequencing depth was assumed to be roughly uniform across donors in the presence/absence analyses, though that assumption may not hold. Only TCR beta chains were sequenced in this cohort, and the absence of alpha or paired-chain data limited detectable features. When HLA alleles, especially DR and DQ, strongly co-occurred, attributing TCR associations to individual alleles was difficult. Three of the identified cytomegalovirus-associated TCR beta chains were confirmed in vitro to be specific for cytomegalovirus antigens. Some IMGT-functional V segments, including TRBV6-2 and TRBV6-3, could not be told apart with the 87-base-pair reads, so those segments were excluded. It was suggested by the authors that the approach could potentially be generalized to other disease states and immunological phenotypes. In both the original and validation cohorts, the classifier was reported to diagnose cytomegalovirus status with high specificity and sensitivity. At a false discovery rate of 0.05, a later analysis linked fewer than 20,000 TCR beta sequences to specific HLA alleles. A further reported finding was that TCR beta sequences accurately predicted the HLA-A and HLA-B alleles for most subjects in the first cohort. The sequencing pipeline was judged likely to have produced a cluster of highly shared sequence variants as a technical artifact. Because counts were too low, 15 to 20 rarely observed V segments, including chromosome 9 orphons, were left out of the earlier analysis of some 640 of the donors. In a later genetic analysis, a missense DCLRE1C variant was associated with V-gene and J-gene trimming of TCR beta chains, and the association was replicated in an independent cohort. A later analysis found that HLA-associated TCR beta chains were more clonally expanded and had lower generation probabilities than equally common non-associated chains. In a later analysis, several top co-occurrence clusters were reported to appear linked to parvovirus B19, influenza, CMV and Epstein-Barr virus. The only immune exposure information available for the cohort was CMV serostatus. Correlated functional status among segregating V segments might reflect linkage disequilibrium, but an unknown experimental factor could not be ruled out. According to a later analysis, most CMV-associated TCR beta chains appeared to be HLA-restricted, and the HLA associations seemed to be driven largely by CMV exposure. According to a later genetic analysis, donors in an Asian-associated ancestry cluster had fewer N-insertions in productive TCRs than the approximately 650-donor mean. Because HLA typing was missing for some donors at each locus, association tests included only the typed subset. Across donors, most TCR sequences were observed very rarely, whereas some public TCRs were present in many individuals. The study gave a list of about 170 TCR beta chains associated with cytomegalovirus. In an earlier analysis of 500 to 650 of the donors, most TCR beta V segments appeared in productive rearrangements about 87% or about 30% of the time, broadly matching IMGT annotations.

The sequencing input was PBMCs. The chain uses TRBV5-1 and TRBJ1-2; the D gene is possibly TRBD1, with 6 bases matching. The TCR originated in a woman aged 50 to 65 in good health and CMV-seropositive. DNA sequence: TGCGCCAGCAGCTTAAGGACAGACTATGGCTACACCTTC. Translated, this gives CASSLRTDYGYTF.